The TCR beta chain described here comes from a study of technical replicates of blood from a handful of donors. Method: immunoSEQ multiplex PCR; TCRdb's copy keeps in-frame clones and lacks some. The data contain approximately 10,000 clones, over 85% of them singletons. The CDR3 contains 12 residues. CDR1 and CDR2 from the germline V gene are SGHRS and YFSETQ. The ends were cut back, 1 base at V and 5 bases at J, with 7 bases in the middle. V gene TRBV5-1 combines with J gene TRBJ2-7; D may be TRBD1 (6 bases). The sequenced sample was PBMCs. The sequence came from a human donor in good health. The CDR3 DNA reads TGCGCCAGCAGCTTGCCAGGGGACGAGCAGTACTTC. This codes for CASSLPGDEQYF.